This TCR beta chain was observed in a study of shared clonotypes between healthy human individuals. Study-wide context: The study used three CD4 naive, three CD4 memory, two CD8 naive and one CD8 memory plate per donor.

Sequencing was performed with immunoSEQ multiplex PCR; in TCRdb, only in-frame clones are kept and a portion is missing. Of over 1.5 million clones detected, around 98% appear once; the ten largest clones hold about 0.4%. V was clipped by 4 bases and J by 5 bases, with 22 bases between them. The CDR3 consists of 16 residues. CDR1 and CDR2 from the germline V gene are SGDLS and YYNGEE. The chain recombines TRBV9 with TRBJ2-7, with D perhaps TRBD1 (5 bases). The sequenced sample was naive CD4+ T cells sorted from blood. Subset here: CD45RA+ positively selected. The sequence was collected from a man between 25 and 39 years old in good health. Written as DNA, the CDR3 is TGTGCCAGCAGCCCCACCGAAGGAGTAGGGGCCCACGAGCAGTACTTC. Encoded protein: CASSPTEGVGAHEQYF.